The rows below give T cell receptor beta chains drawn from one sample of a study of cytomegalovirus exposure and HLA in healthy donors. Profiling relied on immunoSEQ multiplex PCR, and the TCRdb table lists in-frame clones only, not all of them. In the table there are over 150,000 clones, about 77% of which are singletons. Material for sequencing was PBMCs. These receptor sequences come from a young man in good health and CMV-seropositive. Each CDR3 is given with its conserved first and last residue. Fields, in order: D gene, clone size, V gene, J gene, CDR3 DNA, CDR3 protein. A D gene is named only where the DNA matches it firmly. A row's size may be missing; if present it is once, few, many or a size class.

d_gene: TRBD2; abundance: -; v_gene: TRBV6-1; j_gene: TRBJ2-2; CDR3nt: TGTGCCAGCTCGGCTAGCGGCACGAACACCGGGGAGCTGTTTTTT; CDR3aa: CASSASGTNTGELFF
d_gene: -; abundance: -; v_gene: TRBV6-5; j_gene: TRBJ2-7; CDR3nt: TGTGCCAGCAGGGCGGGGTCCTACGAGCAGTACTTC; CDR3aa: CASRAGSYEQYF
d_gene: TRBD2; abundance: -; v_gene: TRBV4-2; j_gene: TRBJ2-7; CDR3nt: TGTGCCAGCAGCCAGTACGACCCGGGACTAGCGGGAGGTACCTACGAGCAGTACTTC; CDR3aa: CASSQYDPGLAGGTYEQYF
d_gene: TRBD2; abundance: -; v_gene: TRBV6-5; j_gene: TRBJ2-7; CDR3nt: TGTGCCAGCAGTTACTCCGCGGGGGCCTACGAGCAGTACTTC; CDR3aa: CASSYSAGAYEQYF
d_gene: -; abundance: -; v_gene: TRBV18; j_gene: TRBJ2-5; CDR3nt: TGTGCCAGCTCAGAACAGGGAGGGGAGACCCAGTACTTC; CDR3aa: CASSEQGGETQYF
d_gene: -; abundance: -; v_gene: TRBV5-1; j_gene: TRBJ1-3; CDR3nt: TGCGCCAGCAGCTCCAATATCGGTGGAAACACCATATATTTT; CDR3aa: CASSSNIGGNTIYF
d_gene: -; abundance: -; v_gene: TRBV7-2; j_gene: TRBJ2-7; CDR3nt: TGTGCCAGCAGCTCAGGGCGATCCACTTACGAGCAGTACTTC; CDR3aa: CASSSGRSTYEQYF
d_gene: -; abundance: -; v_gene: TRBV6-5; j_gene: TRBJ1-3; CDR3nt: TGTGCCAGCACCAAAGGGGGTTCTGGAAACACCATATATTTT; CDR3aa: CASTKGGSGNTIYF
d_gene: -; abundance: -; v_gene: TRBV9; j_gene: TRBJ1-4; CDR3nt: TGTGCCAGCAGCGCCCAGGACGGTCGTGGGGAGTTTTTTTTT; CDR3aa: CASSAQDGRGEFFF
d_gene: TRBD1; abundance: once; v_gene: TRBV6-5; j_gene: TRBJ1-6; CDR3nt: TGTGCCAGCAGTTACTGGGGACAGGGGGAATCACCCCTCCACTTT; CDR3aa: CASSYWGQGESPLHF
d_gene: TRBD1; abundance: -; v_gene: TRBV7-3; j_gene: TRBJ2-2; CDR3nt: TGTGCCAGCAGCTTAAACCCACAGGGGGTTACCGGGGAGCTGTTTTTT; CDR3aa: CASSLNPQGVTGELFF
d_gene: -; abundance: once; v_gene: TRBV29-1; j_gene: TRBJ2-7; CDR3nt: TGCAGCGTTGAAGACGGTGATCACTCCTACGAGCAGTACTTC; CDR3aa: CSVEDGDHSYEQYF
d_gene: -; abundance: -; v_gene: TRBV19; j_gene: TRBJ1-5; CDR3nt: TGTGCCAGTAGTATAATTCCCGGCAATCAGCCCCAGCATTTT; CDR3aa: CASSIIPGNQPQHF
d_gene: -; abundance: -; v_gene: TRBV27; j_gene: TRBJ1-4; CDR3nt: TGTGCCAGCAGCCTCCAGGGCCGTGAAAAACTGTTTTTT; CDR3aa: CASSLQGREKLFF
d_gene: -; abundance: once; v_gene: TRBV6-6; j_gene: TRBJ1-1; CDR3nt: TGTGCCAGCAGTCGTTCCAACACTGAAGCTTTCTTT; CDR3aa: CASSRSNTEAFF
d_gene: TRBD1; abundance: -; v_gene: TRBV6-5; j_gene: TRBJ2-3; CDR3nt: TGTGCCAGCAGTTACGGGACAGGGGCCACAGATACGCAGTATTTT; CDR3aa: CASSYGTGATDTQYF
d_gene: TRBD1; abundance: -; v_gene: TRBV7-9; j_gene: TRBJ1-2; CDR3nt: TGTGCCAGCAGCCCACAGGGGGCGCGGATTAACTATGGCTACACCTTC; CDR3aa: CASSPQGARINYGYTF
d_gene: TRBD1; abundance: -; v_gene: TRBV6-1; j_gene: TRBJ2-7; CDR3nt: TGTGCCAGCAGTGAAAGGGGGGACAGGAACTACGAGCAGTACTTC; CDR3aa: CASSERGDRNYEQYF
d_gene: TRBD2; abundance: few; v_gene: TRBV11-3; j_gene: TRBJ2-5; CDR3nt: TGTGCCAGCAGTCCCGGGACTAGCGGGGGAGAGACCCAGTACTTC; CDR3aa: CASSPGTSGGETQYF
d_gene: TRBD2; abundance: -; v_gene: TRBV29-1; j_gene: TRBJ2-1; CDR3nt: TGCAGCGTGGGGTTCCTAGCGGGGGGAAATGAGCAGTTCTTC; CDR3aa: CSVGFLAGGNEQFF
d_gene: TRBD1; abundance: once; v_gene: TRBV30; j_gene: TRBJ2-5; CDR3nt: TGTGCCTGGAGTAGAGGGGGCTGGGAGACCCAGTACTTC; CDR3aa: CAWSRGGWETQYF
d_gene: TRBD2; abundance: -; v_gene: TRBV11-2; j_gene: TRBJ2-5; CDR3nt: TGTGCCAGCAGCCCCTGGTGGTCTAGCGGGAGCGGAGAGACCCAGTACTTC; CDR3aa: CASSPWWSSGSGETQYF
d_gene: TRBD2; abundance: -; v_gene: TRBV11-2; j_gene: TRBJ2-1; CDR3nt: TGTGCCAGCAGCGGCGTAGCGGGCGGGTACAATGAGCAGTTCTTC; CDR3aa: CASSGVAGGYNEQFF
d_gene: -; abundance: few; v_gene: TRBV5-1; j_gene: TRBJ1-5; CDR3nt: TGCGCCAGCAGCTTGGGGCAGGGGCCCAATCAGCCCCAGCATTTT; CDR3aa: CASSLGQGPNQPQHF
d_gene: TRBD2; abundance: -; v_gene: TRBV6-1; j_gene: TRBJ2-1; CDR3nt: TGTGCCAGCAGGCCCGGACTAGCGGATGAGCAGTTCTTC; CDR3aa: CASRPGLADEQFF
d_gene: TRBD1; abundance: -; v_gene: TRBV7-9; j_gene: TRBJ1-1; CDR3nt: TGTGCCAGCAGCTTAAAGGGACAGGGGGCTGAAGCTTTCTTT; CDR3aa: CASSLKGQGAEAFF
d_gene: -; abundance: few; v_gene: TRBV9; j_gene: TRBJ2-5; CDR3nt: TGTGCCAGCAGTCCGGCCCCTGGAGGTGAGACCCAGTACTTC; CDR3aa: CASSPAPGGETQYF
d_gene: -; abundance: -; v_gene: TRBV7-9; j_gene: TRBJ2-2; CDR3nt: TGTGCCAGCCGACGAGGCCCGAACACCGGGGAGCTGTTTTTT; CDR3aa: CASRRGPNTGELFF
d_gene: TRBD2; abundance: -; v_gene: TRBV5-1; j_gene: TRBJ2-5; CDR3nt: TGCGCCAGCAGCTGGGGGGGGGAAGAGACCCAGTACTTC; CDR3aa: CASSWGGEETQYF
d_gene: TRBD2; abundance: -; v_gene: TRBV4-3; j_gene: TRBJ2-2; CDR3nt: TGCGCCAGCAGCCAAGAACTAGCGGGAGGTTCAGCCGGGGAGCTGTTTTTT; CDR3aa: CASSQELAGGSAGELFF
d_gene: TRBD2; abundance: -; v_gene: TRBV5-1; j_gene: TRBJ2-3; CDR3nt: TGCGCCAGCAGGCGGGAGGGAGATACGCAGTATTTT; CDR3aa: CASRREGDTQYF
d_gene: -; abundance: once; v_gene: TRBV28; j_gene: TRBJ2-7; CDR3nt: TGTGCCAGCAGGCCCCCCCGGTTCAGGTCCTACGAGCAGTACTTC; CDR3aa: CASRPPRFRSYEQYF
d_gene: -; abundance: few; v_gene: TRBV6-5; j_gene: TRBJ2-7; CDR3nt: TGTGCCAGCAGTTACTCGATGGCAGGGTTGATGGAGCAGTACTTC; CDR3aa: CASSYSMAGLMEQYF
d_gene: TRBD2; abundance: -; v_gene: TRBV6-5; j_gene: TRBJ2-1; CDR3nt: TGTGCCAGCAGTTACAGGCGGGAGGGTGGTGAGCAGTTCTTC; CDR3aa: CASSYRREGGEQFF
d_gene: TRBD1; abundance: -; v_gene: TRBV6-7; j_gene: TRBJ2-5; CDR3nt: TGTGCCGCCAGGGGGCTCGAGGAGACCCAGTACTTC; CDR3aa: CAARGLEETQYF
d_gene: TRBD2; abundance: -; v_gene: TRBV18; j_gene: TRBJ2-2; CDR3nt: TGTGCCAGCTCACCAGCGGGGGGAGCAAACACCGGGGAGCTGTTTTTT; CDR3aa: CASSPAGGANTGELFF
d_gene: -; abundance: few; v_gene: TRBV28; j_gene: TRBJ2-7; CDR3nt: TGTGCCAGCAGTTACTCTCCCCGCACTATCGGCCACGAGCAGTACTTC; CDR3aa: CASSYSPRTIGHEQYF
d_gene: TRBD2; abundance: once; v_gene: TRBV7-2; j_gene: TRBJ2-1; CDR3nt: TGTGCCAGCAGCTTAGGACTAGCGGGGGGAGAGGCCTACAATGAGCAGTTCTTC; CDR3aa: CASSLGLAGGEAYNEQFF
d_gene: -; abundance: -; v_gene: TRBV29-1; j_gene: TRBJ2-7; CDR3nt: TGCAGCGTTGAAGATTTCAGTACCGACGAGCAGTACTTC; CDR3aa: CSVEDFSTDEQYF
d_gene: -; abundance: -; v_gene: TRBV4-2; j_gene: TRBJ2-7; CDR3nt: TGTGCCAGCAGCCAGCGAACCACAGGGAACGAGCAGTACTTC; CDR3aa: CASSQRTTGNEQYF
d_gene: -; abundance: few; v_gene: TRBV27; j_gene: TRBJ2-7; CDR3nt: TGTGCCAGCAGTTTACAGTCCAGCTCCTACGAGCAGTACTTC; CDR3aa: CASSLQSSSYEQYF
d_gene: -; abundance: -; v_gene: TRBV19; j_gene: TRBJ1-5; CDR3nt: TGTGCCAGTAGTATTGCAGGGTGGGATCAGCCCCAGCATTTT; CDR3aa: CASSIAGWDQPQHF
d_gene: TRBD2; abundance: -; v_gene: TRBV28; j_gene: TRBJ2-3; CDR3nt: TGTGCCAGCAGCGGTAGCGGGGCCGGGAATACGCAGTATTTT; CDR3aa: CASSGSGAGNTQYF
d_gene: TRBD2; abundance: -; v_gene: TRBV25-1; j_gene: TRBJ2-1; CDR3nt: TGTGCCAGCACGACTAGCGGGAAATCGAATGAGCAGTTCTTC; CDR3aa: CASTTSGKSNEQFF
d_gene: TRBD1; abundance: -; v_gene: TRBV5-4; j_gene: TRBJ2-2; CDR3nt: TGTGCCAGCAGCCGGGCACAGGGGTCCACCGGGGAGCTGTTTTTT; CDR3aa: CASSRAQGSTGELFF
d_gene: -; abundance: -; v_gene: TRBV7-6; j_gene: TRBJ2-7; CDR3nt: TGTGCCAGCAGCTTGGCCAGCGGACTCTACGAGCAGTACTTC; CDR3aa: CASSLASGLYEQYF
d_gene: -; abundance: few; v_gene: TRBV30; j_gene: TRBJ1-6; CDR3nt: TGTGCCTGGAGGGTGAGTTCGGGGAATTCACCCCTCCACTTT; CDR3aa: CAWRVSSGNSPLHF
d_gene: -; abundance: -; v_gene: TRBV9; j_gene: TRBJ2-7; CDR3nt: TGTGCCAGCAGCGTAGGTGGCTCTTACTCCTACGAGCAGTACTTC; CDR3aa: CASSVGGSYSYEQYF
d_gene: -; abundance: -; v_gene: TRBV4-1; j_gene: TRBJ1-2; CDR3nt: TGCGCCAGCAGCCCTCGCGGCCGCACGACAGAATCTAACTATGGCTACACCTTC; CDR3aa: CASSPRGRTTESNYGYTF
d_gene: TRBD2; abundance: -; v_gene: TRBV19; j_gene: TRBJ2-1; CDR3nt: TGTGCCAGTAGTATTAGGCTAGCGGAAATCGGAGAGCAGTTCTTC; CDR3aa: CASSIRLAEIGEQFF
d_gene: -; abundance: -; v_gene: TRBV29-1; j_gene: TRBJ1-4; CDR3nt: TGCAGCGCTATTATTACAGGGCGTGGGGAAAAACTGTTTTTT; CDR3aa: CSAIITGRGEKLFF
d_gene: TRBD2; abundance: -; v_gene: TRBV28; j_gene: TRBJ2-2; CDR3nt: TGTGCCAGCAGTTTAGTGGCTAGCGGGGCATTCGCGAACACCGGGGAGCTGTTTTTT; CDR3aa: CASSLVASGAFANTGELFF
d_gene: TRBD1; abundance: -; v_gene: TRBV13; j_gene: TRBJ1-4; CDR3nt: TGTGCCAGCAGCCACAGGGGCGGGGGGGGTGAAAAACTGTTTTTT; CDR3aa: CASSHRGGGGEKLFF
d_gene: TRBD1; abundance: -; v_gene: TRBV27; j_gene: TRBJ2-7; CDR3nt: TGTGCCATCGGGACAGGCTCCTACGAGCAGTACTTC; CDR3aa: CAIGTGSYEQYF